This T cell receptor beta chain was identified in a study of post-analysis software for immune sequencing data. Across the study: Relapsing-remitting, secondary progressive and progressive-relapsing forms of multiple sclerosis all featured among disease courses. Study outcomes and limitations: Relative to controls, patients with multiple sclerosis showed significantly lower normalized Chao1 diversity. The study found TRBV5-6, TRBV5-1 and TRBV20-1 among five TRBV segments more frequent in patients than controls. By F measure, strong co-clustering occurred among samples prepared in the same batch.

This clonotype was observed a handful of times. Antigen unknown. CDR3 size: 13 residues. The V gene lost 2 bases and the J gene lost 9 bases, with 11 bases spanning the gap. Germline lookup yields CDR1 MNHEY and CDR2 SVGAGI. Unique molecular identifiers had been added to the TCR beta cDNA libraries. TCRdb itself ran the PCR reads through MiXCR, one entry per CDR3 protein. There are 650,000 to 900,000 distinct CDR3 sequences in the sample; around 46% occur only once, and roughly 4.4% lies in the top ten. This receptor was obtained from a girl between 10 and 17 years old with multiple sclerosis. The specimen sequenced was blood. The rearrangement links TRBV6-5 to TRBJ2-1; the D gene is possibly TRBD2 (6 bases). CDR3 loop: CASSYGGLREQFF. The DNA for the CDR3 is TGTGCCAGCAGTTACGGGGGACTCCGTGAGCAGTTCTTC.